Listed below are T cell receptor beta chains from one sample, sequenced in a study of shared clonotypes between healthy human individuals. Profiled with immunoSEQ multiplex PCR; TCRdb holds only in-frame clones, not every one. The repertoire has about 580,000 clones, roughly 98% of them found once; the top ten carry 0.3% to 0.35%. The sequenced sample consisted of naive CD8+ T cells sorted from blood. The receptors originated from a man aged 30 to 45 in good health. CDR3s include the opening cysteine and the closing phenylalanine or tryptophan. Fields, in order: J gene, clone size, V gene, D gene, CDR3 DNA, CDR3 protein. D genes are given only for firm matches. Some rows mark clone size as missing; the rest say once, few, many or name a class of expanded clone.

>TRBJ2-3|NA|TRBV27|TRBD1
TGTGCCAGCAGTTTAGGGACAGGGGCGGCAGATACGCAGTATTTT
CASSLGTGAADTQYF
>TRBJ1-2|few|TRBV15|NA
TGTGCCACCAGCACCAGTGTGGTTCGTTCTGGCTACACCTTC
CATSTSVVRSGYTF
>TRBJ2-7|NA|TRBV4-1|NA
TGCGCCAGCAGCCAAGAAACAGCCCTGAGCGACGAGCAGTACTTC
CASSQETALSDEQYF
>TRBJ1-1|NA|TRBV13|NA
TGTGCCAGCAGCTTAGGCACAGGGTCGGGGACTGAAGCTTTCTTT
CASSLGTGSGTEAFF
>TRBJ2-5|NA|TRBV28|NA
TGTGCCAGCAGTTTGGGGGGGCGGATCCTAGAGACCCAGTACTTC
CASSLGGRILETQYF
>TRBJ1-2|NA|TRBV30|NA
TGTGCCTGGAGAATCGGGGATGGCTACACCTTC
CAWRIGDGYTF
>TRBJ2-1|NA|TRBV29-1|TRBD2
TGCAGCGTCGGGACTAGCGACCACAATGAGCAGTTCTTC
CSVGTSDHNEQFF
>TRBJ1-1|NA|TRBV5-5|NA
TGTGCCAGCAGCCGCTACCCCGGGGGCGGTTCTATGAACACTGAAGCTTTCTTT
CASSRYPGGGSMNTEAFF
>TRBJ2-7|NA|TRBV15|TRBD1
TGTGCCACCAGCACCAACAGGGACAGGGAGGCGAGTGAGCAGTACTTC
CATSTNRDREASEQYF
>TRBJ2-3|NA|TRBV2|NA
TGTGCCAGCAGTGAGCGCTGGACTCGCACAGATACGCAGTATTTT
CASSERWTRTDTQYF
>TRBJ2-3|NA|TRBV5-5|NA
TGTGCCAGCAGCTCCCCCCGACAGGGAGGTGGAGGAGATACGCAGTATTTT
CASSSPRQGGGGDTQYF